The 8 T cell receptor beta chains below were found in one sample sequenced in a study of post-analysis software for immune sequencing data. Study-wide results and caveats: Four or five TRBV segments were significantly more frequent in patients than in controls. TRBV5-6, TRBV5-1 and TRBV20-1 were among these segments.

No antigen is known for these receptors. TCR beta libraries were prepared from cDNA with unique molecular identifiers. In TCRdb, the PCR reads were re-called with MiXCR into one record per CDR3 protein. The table lists about 570,000 distinct CDR3 sequences, 34% of them singletons. Sample: blood. Receptor source: a girl aged 2 to 17 with multiple sclerosis.

The V call is TRBV20-1, the J call TRBJ2-5; TRBD1 agrees at 12 bases. Germline values: CDR1 DFQATT, CDR2 SNEGSKA (reference sequence). The length of the CDR3 is 17 residues. With V trimmed by 2 bases and J by 4 bases, 11 bases remained unmatched. The CDR3 bases are TGCAGTGCTAGACTCGGACTGGGACAGGGGGCATCAGAGACCCAGTACTTC. Translating gives CSARLGLGQGASETQYF.

The chain has TRBV27 and TRBJ2-1; the match to TRBD2 covers 8 bases. V gave up 1 base and J gave up 2 bases; unmatched junction bases: 16. Germline values: CDR1 MNHEY, CDR2 SMNVEV (reference sequence). There are 20 residues in the CDR3. CDR3 in amino acids: CASSLFGPGGGYRTYNEQFF. CDR3 coding DNA: TGTGCCAGCAGTTTATTCGGCCCCGGCGGGGGGTACCGAACCTACAATGAGCAGTTCTTC.

Only a few counts were recorded for this clonotype. V usage is TRBV19 and J usage is TRBJ1-1, with a weak D call TRBD1 (6 bases). The CDR3 covers 17 residues. V was cut by 6 bases and J by 0 bases, with 20 bases left in between. Per germline, CDR1 LNHDA and CDR2 SQIVND (reference sequence). This chain's CDR3 is CASSPWRGGNVNTEAFF. CDR3 nucleotides: TGTGCCAGTAGCCCGTGGAGGGGGGGCAACGTGAACACTGAAGCTTTCTTT.

The genes are TRBV9 and TRBJ2-5; no definite D call. The V gene's germline CDR1 is SGDLS and CDR2 YYNGEE. The V gene lost 4 bases and the J gene lost 6 bases, with 19 bases spanning the gap. The CDR3 is 15 amino acids. CDR3 sequence (DNA): TGTGCCAGCAGCCCTCACTCGGACGGACCAAAGACCCAGTACTTC. This encodes CASSPHSDGPKTQYF.

The chain uses TRBV29-1 and TRBJ2-5; 8 bases fit TRBD1. The tail of the sequence fits TRBJ2-7 better, so the J call may be wrong. This CDR3 has 14 amino acids. Germline values: CDR1 SQVTM, CDR2 ANQGSEA. CDR3 residues: CSVRTGTGLYEQYF. CDR3 DNA: TGCAGCGTCAGAACCGGGACAGGACTCTACGAGCAGTACTTC.

V is TRBV21-1 and J is TRBJ1-2; the D segment call TRBD1 is taken from the table without a DNA check. TRBV21-1 is a pseudogene segment. The CDR3 extends over 17 amino acids. CDR3 bases: TGTGCCAGCAGCAAAAGCCCAAAATCCAGGGGGCTGGCTGGCTACACCTTC. Amino acids: CASSKSPKSRGLAGYTF.

The chain carries TRBV20-1 and TRBJ1-2; weak D call: TRBD1 (6 bases). This CDR3 spans 12 amino acids. Deletions cut 3 bases from V and 3 bases from J, with 8 bases between. CDR1 and CDR2 (germline): DFQATT, SNEGSKA (reference sequence). The CDR3 protein is CSASRGDYGYTF. The DNA of the CDR3 is TGCAGTGCTAGTAGGGGGGACTATGGCTACACCTTC.

This clonotype was seen a handful of times. V and J are TRBV20-1 and TRBJ2-1; D perhaps matches TRBD2 (6 bases). This CDR3 is 12 amino acids long. V dropped 3 bases and J dropped 8 bases, with 11 bases sitting between them. The germline V gene encodes CDR1 DFQATT and CDR2 SNEGSKA (reference sequence). The CDR3 DNA follows: TGCAGTGCTAGGGTAGCTAGCGATGAGCAGTTCTTC. This encodes CSARVASDEQFF.